This paragraph reports one TCR beta chain. Its specificity is not known. The germline V gene encodes CDR1 SGDLS and CDR2 YYNGEE. The CDR3 has 14 residues. The ends lost 7 bases at V and 2 bases at J; junction bases unmatched: 7. The entry originates in a study of blood T cells in healthy people across ages. Points from the study as a whole: Diversity figures derived from one million T cells were judged to underestimate the true value. Age advanced and TCR beta diversity per million T cells fell, roughly linearly.

Alongside a J-beta primer mix, a sample-barcoded 5' primer served in a second PCR lasting about 7 to 11 cycles. Paired-end reads containing CDR3 totaled no fewer than 3 million for each sample. MiXCR was run by TCRdb on the 5' RACE reads, yielding one entry per CDR3 protein. Seen here are around 1,900,000 distinct CDR3 sequences, 30% to 40% observed once, and the top ten hold roughly 23%. Sequences were obtained from blood. This receptor was taken from a human donor in good health. The chain links TRBV9 to TRBJ2-5; TRBD1 aligns across 8 bases. The CDR3 loop is CASGEGDRQETQYF. CDR3 in DNA: TGTGCCAGCGGCGAGGGGGACAGGCAAGAGACCCAGTACTTC.